This entry lists 7 T cell receptor beta chains sequenced from one sample in a study of regulatory T cells in long-lasting Graves disease. Researchers made TCR beta libraries by using iRepertoire HTBI primers and running Arm-PCR on CDR3 regions. TCRdb independently ran MiXCR on the multiplex PCR reads; one entry per CDR3 protein. The sample has a few hundred thousand distinct CDR3 sequences, about 17% seen once. The time point denotes: newly diagnosed GD, antithyroid drugs for less than 3 months. From RNA extracted from PBMCs, the TCR library was made. The data were also submitted as part of a second study, on T cells in Graves' hyperthyroidism and ophthalmopathy.

Here the sequenced sample was peripheral blood mononuclear cells (PBMCs), taken at new diagnosis, from a patient treated with antithyroid drugs. Every receptor here comes from a young woman with Graves disease.

This clonotype was detected ten times or more. The V call is TRBV20-1, the J call TRBJ1-1; D ambiguous. V lost 3 bases, J lost 1 base, and 9 bases lay in between. The germline V gene has CDR1 DFQATT and CDR2 SNEGSKA (reference sequence). The CDR3 length is 13 residues. The CDR3 sequence: CSARKDGNTEAFF. In DNA form, the CDR3 reads TGCAGTGCTAGGAAGGACGGGAACACTGAAGCTTTCTTT.

This clonotype was counted at least ten times. The chain combines TRBV2 with TRBJ1-6; D gene ambiguous. This CDR3 spans 14 amino acids. V lost 6 bases to trimming and J lost 10 bases, with 16 bases between them. The V gene's germline CDR1 is SNHLY and CDR2 FYNNEI. CDR3 sequence (DNA): TGTGCCAGCAGAGTTGAGGGCCATCGATCACCCCTCCACTTT. This encodes CASRVEGHRSPLHF.

The chain has TRBV7-3 and TRBJ2-2; TRBD2 aligns across 11 bases. The J segment lost 0 bases and the V segment lost 4 bases, leaving 13 bases of the junction unmatched. Germline V gene data show CDR1 as SGHTA and CDR2 as FQGTGA. The CDR3 contains 20 residues. This CDR3 reads CASSSLSGLAGGANTGELFF. The CDR3 DNA reads TGTGCCAGCAGCTCCCTCTCCGGGCTAGCGGGGGGCGCGAACACCGGGGAGCTGTTTTTT.

This clonotype was counted a few times. J is TRBJ2-2 and V is TRBV6-1; D is unresolved. V was shortened by 4 bases and J by 8 bases, with 11 bases between the two germline ends. The CDR3 extends over 13 amino acids. CDR1 and CDR2 from the germline V gene are MNHNS and SASEGT. The CDR3 here is CASSVPTGGELFF. CDR3 coding DNA: TGTGCCAGCAGTGTGCCAACGGGTGGGGAGCTGTTTTTT.

At least ten counts were recorded for this clonotype. V gene TRBV24-1 combines with J gene TRBJ2-1, with a possible D match to TRBD1 (6 bases). This CDR3 region has 14 residues. V lost 5 bases to trimming and J lost 10 bases, with 17 bases between them. Germline loops: CDR1 KGHDR, CDR2 SFDVKD. The chain's CDR3 is CATSGTTGPEEQFF. For the CDR3, the DNA is TGTGCCACCAGTGGGACCACAGGGCCGGAGGAGCAGTTCTTC.

Concerning this clonotype itself: This could be a read error, since a much larger clone is one nucleotide away. This chain joins TRBV6-1 and TRBJ1-2, with no clear D. Germline-derived CDR1 and CDR2 are MNHNS and SASEGT. There are 11 residues in the CDR3. CDR3 in DNA: TGTGCCAGCAGCTCCTTCCATGGCTGCACCTTC. Protein: CASSSFHGCTF.

This clonotype was recorded at least ten times. The chain is built from TRBV7-8 and TRBJ2-1; TRBD2 agrees at 14 bases. This CDR3 has 16 amino acids. V was pared by 5 bases and J by 8 bases, with 8 bases of the junction left unmatched. The germline CDR1 and CDR2 sequences are SGHVS and FQNEAQ. The chain's CDR3 is CASSARLAGGPYEQFF. In DNA form, the CDR3 reads TGTGCCAGCAGCGCCCGACTAGCGGGGGGGCCTTATGAGCAGTTCTTC.